The 28 T cell receptor beta chains reported below all come from one sample, sequenced in a study of human T cells and chemical hapten exposure. TCRdb re-analysed the RACE reads in MiXCR, keeping a single row per CDR3 protein. Of more than 90,000 distinct CDR3 sequences detected, over 9.5% appear once; the ten largest clones hold roughly 3%. Noted time point: patch test 2, 6 weeks after DPC sensitization. Treatment: therapeutic diphenylcyclopropenone sensitization with weekly scalp DPC. This material consisted of whole blood, taken in connection with sensitization to the hapten diphenylcyclopropenone (DPC). The receptors come from a woman aged 40 to 55 with alopecia areata. Some clones in this sample may be carry-over from other donors' samples.

The V and J genes are TRBV10-2 and TRBJ2-2; no clear D gene. Germline CDR1 WSHSY, CDR2 SAAADI. Trimming shortened V by 1 base and J by 0 bases, and 6 bases separated the two germline ends. This CDR3 is built from 15 residues. The CDR3 bases are TGCGCCAGCAGTGAGTTGGATCCGAACACCGGGGAGCTGTTTTTT. Protein: CASSELDPNTGELFF.

The sample holds many counts of this clonotype. The V and J genes are TRBV2 and TRBJ2-1; tentative D call: TRBD1 (5 bases). The CDR3 extends over 16 amino acids. The germline gives CDR1 SNHLY, CDR2 FYNNEI. Trimming took off 7 bases at V and 7 bases at J, with 23 bases between the two ends. CDR3 residues: CASKVGLGENLNEQFF. For the CDR3, the DNA is TGTGCCAGCAAGGTGGGGCTAGGGGAAAACTTGAATGAGCAGTTCTTC.

Many counts were recorded for this clonotype. The rearrangement links TRBV27 to TRBJ2-7, with D maybe TRBD2 (5 bases). The V end lost 4 bases, the J end lost 4 bases, and 8 bases lay between the germline ends. The V gene's germline CDR1 is MNHEY and CDR2 SMNVEV (reference sequence). CDR3 length equals 12 residues. The CDR3 coding sequence is TGTGCCAGCAGTTGGTCGGGGTACGAGCAGTACTTC. Protein sequence: CASSWSGYEQYF.

This clonotype has at least ten counts. The gene calls are TRBV12-3 or TRBV12-4 and TRBJ2-2; 15 nucleotides align to TRBD2. The CDR3 spans 20 residues. V lost 6 bases, J lost 6 bases, and 17 bases stayed unmatched. The CDR3 loop is CASSQEFGGLAGGSPGELFF. Written as DNA, the CDR3 is TGTGCCAGCAGCCAAGAGTTTGGGGGACTAGCGGGAGGCTCTCCCGGGGAGCTGTTTTTT.

This clonotype was observed a handful of times. The chain couples TRBV27 to TRBJ1-2; D gene unclear. The CDR3 consists of 13 residues. From germline, CDR1 is MNHEY and CDR2 SMNVEV (reference sequence). Between the trimmed V and J ends, which lost 6 bases and 6 bases, there was a span of 14 bases. The CDR3 loop is CASRLGAVDGYTF. CDR3 DNA sequence: TGTGCCAGCAGGCTGGGAGCTGTCGATGGCTACACCTTC.

This clonotype was seen a handful of times. V and J are TRBV6-5 and TRBJ1-1; no firm D call. The CDR3 runs to 14 residues. Germline lookup yields CDR1 MNHEY and CDR2 SVGAGI. V lost 0 bases and J lost 4, with 9 bases in between. The CDR3 DNA follows: TGTGCCAGCAGTTACTCCGCAGTCCCCACTGAAGCTTTCTTT. It is translated as CASSYSAVPTEAFF.

The genes are TRBV7-9 and TRBJ2-1; D unclear. The CDR3 totals 14 residues. Germline V gene sequence: CDR1 SEHNR, CDR2 FQNEAQ (reference sequence). V shed 2 bases and J shed 7 bases, with 12 bases lying between them. The CDR3, as DNA: TGTGCCAGCAGCTTACGGGCCTCAGATAATGAGCAGTTCTTC. It specifies CASSLRASDNEQFF. The full variable domain, rest sourced from reference TRBV7-9 and TRBJ2-1, is DTGVSQNPRHKITKRGQNVTFRCDPISEHNRLYWYRQTLGQGPEFLTYFQNEAQLEKSRLLSDRFSAERPKGSFSTLEIQRTEQGDSAMYLCASSLRASDNEQFFGPGTRLTVL.

This sequence joins TRBV5-1 and TRBJ2-5, with D tentatively TRBD2 (6 bases). The CDR3 is made up of 15 amino acids. V was pared by 4 bases and J by 5 bases, with 18 bases between. Germline CDR1 and CDR2: SGHRS and YFSETQ. CDR3 bases: TGCGCCAGCAGCCACAATGCGGGGCCCGACGAGACCCAGTACTTC. This codes for CASSHNAGPDETQYF.

This clonotype was counted only a few times. V usage is TRBV5-1 and J usage is TRBJ2-5; D is ambiguous. The CDR3 extends over 14 amino acids. CDR1 SGHRS and CDR2 YFSETQ come from the germline V gene. V was pared by 1 base and J by 2 bases, with 9 bases between. The CDR3 loop is CASSLSGSQETQYF. The CDR3 nucleotides are TGCGCCAGCAGCTTGTCTGGCAGTCAAGAGACCCAGTACTTC.

This clonotype was recorded many times. The rearrangement uses TRBV29-1 and TRBJ1-2; D unresolved. V dropped 6 bases and J dropped 2 bases, with 4 bases sitting between them. In germline, CDR1 is SQVTM, CDR2 ANQGSEA. The CDR3 has 10 residues. CDR3 amino acids: CSVINYGYTF. In nucleotides, the CDR3 is TGCAGCGTCATAAACTATGGCTACACCTTC.

This clonotype occurred a few times. The V call is TRBV28, the J call TRBJ2-3; 14 bases line up with TRBD2. CDR1 is MDHEN and CDR2 is SYDVKM in the germline V gene. The CDR3 contains 17 residues. Trimming cost V 5 bases and J 3 bases; bases outside gene matches: 7. CDR3 region: CASSKRLAGGPTDTQYF. The CDR3 region has the DNA TGTGCCAGCAGTAAGAGACTAGCGGGAGGGCCAACAGATACGCAGTATTTT.

A few counts support this clonotype. The chain combines TRBV20-1 with TRBJ2-3; 11 bases map to TRBD2. V lost 3 bases to trimming and J lost 4 bases; unmatched junction nucleotides: 12. The germline gives CDR1 DFQATT, CDR2 SNEGSKA (reference sequence). The CDR3 spans 17 residues. CDR3 nucleotide sequence: TGCAGTGCTAGGTTCTCTAGCGGGAGGTTTATTTCAGATACGCAGTATTTT. This codes for CSARFSSGRFISDTQYF.

The gene calls are TRBV24-1 and TRBJ1-4; D is ambiguous. CDR3 length equals 14 residues. Trimming pared 3 bases from V and 11 bases from J, leaving 15 bases between. The V gene's germline CDR1 is KGHDR and CDR2 SFDVKD. CDR3 amino acids: CATSDPSDPRKLFF. For the CDR3, the DNA is TGTGCCACCAGTGATCCCTCGGACCCTCGGAAACTGTTTTTT.

The chain has TRBV12-5 and TRBJ2-1; D could derive from TRBD1 or TRBD2 (5 bases each). Trimming left V 2 bases short and J 0 bases short, with 17 bases between. Germline-derived CDR1 and CDR2 are LGHNT and FRNRAP. The CDR3 length is 18 residues. The CDR3 region is CASGLSRSGRSSYNEQFF. Written as DNA, the CDR3 is TGTGCTAGTGGTTTGTCACGATCGGGACGGAGCTCCTACAATGAGCAGTTCTTC.

The rearrangement uses TRBV30 and TRBJ2-2, with TRBD2 matching 7 bases. Looked up from germline, CDR1 is GTSNPN and CDR2 is SVGIG (reference sequence). The CDR3 loop spans 14 amino acids. With 7 bases clipped from V and 7 bases from J, the junction kept 12 bases outside the gene matches. The CDR3 loop is CAFPWGGPFGELFF. Here the CDR3 DNA reads TGTGCCTTCCCCTGGGGAGGGCCGTTCGGGGAGCTGTTTTTT. The full variable domain, rest sourced from reference TRBV30 and TRBJ2-2, is SQTIHQWPATLVQPVGSPLSLECTVEGTSNPNLYWYRQAAGRGLQLLFYSVGIGQISSEVPQNLSASRPQDRQFILSSKKLLLSDSGFYLCAFPWGGPFGELFFGEGSRLTVL.

This clonotype has just a few counts. The J gene is TRBJ2-7, the V gene TRBV6-5; D is uncertain. V was trimmed by 1 base and J by 6 bases, leaving 4 bases between them. Germline CDR1 is MNHEY and CDR2 is SVGAGI. The CDR3 extends over 11 amino acids. As DNA, the CDR3 is TGTGCCAGCAGTTACTTGGGCGAGCAGTACTTC. It encodes CASSYLGEQYF.

This clonotype was observed a handful of times. V gene TRBV3-1 combines with J gene TRBJ2-7; 12 bases fit TRBD1. CDR3 size: 14 residues. V gave up 4 bases and J gave up 9 bases; unmatched junction bases: 7. Germline V gene lookup returns CDR1 LGHDT and CDR2 YNNKEL (reference sequence). The CDR3 nucleotides are TGTGCCAGCAGCCGCCGGGACAGGGGGCTTGTGCAGTACTTC. Protein product: CASSRRDRGLVQYF.

This chain connects TRBV7-3 to TRBJ2-1; D may be TRBD2 (7 bases). V gave up 1 base and J gave up 5 bases, with 21 bases separating them. Germline V lookup: CDR1 SGHTA, CDR2 FQGTGA. This CDR3 comprises 18 residues. The chain's CDR3 is CASSLMPRGAGPNNEQFF. CDR3 in DNA: TGTGCCAGCAGCTTAATGCCCCGGGGGGCGGGGCCTAACAATGAGCAGTTCTTC.

In this sample, this clonotype turned up many times. The chain combines TRBV11-2 with TRBJ2-5; D is unresolved. CDR3 length: 11 residues. Trimming stripped 10 bases from V and 4 bases from J, with 10 bases between. Germline V gene sequence: CDR1 SGHAT, CDR2 FQNNGV. CDR3 in amino acids: CATGSGETQYF. The CDR3 nucleotides are TGTGCCACTGGATCTGGAGAGACCCAGTACTTC.

Many counts were recorded for this clonotype. The chain links TRBV7-9 to TRBJ2-1; the match to TRBD2 covers 7 bases. Germline V gene lookup returns CDR1 SEHNR and CDR2 FQNEAQ (reference sequence). The junction had 4 bases not matched to a gene; V was cut back by 8 bases and J by 6 bases. This CDR3 region has 12 residues. CDR3 in DNA: TGTGCCAGCGCGGGGAGGGGCAATGAGCAGTTCTTC. Translating gives CASAGRGNEQFF.

This clonotype was recorded a few times. Here the CDR3 reads CASSPEGNQPQHF. CDR3 DNA sequence: TGTGCCAGCTCACCAGAGGGGAATCAGCCCCAGCATTTT. The V and J genes are TRBV18 and TRBJ1-5; D might be TRBD1 (5 bases). This CDR3 is built from 13 residues. Per the germline V gene, CDR1 is KGHSH and CDR2 is LQKENI. The V end was cut by 2 bases, the J end by 4 bases, with 6 bases between.

This chain connects TRBV6-6 to TRBJ2-7; TRBD2 matches 8 bases. V lost 10 bases, J lost 2 bases, and 7 bases stayed unmatched. CDR1 and CDR2 (germline): MNHNY, SVGAGI (reference sequence). The CDR3 loop spans 13 amino acids. As DNA, the CDR3 is TGTGCCATCCGGGAGGGCCAGACCTACGAGCAGTACTTC. Translated: CAIREGQTYEQYF.

This clonotype has ten or more counts. The chain employs TRBV7-2 and TRBJ2-3; TRBD2 matches at 10 bases. Germline CDR1 is SGHTA and CDR2 is FQGNSA. The trim removed 5 bases at V and 2 bases at J, leaving 7 bases unmatched. The CDR3 length is 16 residues. The CDR3 is CASSTQSGRVTDTQYF. The CDR3 DNA is TGTGCCAGCAGCACTCAAAGCGGGAGGGTCACAGATACGCAGTATTTT.

This clonotype has a count of ten or more. This CDR3 reads CASSLARTGVGETQYF. The CDR3 region has the DNA TGCGCCAGCAGTCTCGCCCGGACAGGGGTCGGGGAGACCCAGTACTTC. V and J are TRBV23-1 and TRBJ2-5; TRBD1 agrees at 9 bases. TRBV23-1 counts as an open reading frame of uncertain function. The CDR3 has 16 amino acids. The trim removed 4 bases at V and 5 bases at J, leaving 11 bases unmatched.

A few counts support this clonotype. V usage is TRBV9 and J usage is TRBJ2-1; 14 bases map to TRBD2. Trimming cost V 4 bases and J 8 bases; bases outside gene matches: 5. The CDR3 spans 15 residues. Germline loops: CDR1 SGDLS, CDR2 YYNGEE. The CDR3 loop reads CASSLGLAGEDEQFF. The CDR3 DNA follows: TGTGCCAGCAGCTTGGGACTAGCGGGAGAGGATGAGCAGTTCTTC.

This clonotype was seen a handful of times. The chain recombines TRBV19 with TRBJ2-7, with D uncertain. There are 13 residues in the CDR3. Trimming took off 6 bases at V and 3 bases at J, with 12 bases between the two ends. CDR1 and CDR2 (germline): LNHDA, SQIVND (reference sequence). In nucleotides, the CDR3 is TGTGCCAGTAGCAGGAACCGGCTCTACGAGCAGTACTTC. Amino acids: CASSRNRLYEQYF.

The sample holds a few counts of this clonotype. The rearrangement uses TRBV27 and TRBJ2-3; 8 bases are a match to TRBD2. The germline V gene has CDR1 MNHEY and CDR2 SMNVEV (reference sequence). V trimming: 2 bases; J trimming: 4 bases; junction bases outside the gene matches: 5. This CDR3 contains 15 residues. The DNA of the CDR3 is TGTGCCAGCAGTTTAACGGGAGGGCCTGCAGATACGCAGTATTTT. Translated, it gives CASSLTGGPADTQYF.

V and J are TRBV7-9 and TRBJ1-5; D is ambiguous. Trimming removed 1 base at V and 2 bases at J, with 6 bases between. The germline V gene encodes CDR1 SEHNR and CDR2 FQNEAQ (reference sequence). The CDR3 totals 14 residues. DNA of the CDR3: TGTGCCAGCAGCTTAGACCTGGGCAATCAGCCCCAGCATTTT. Protein sequence: CASSLDLGNQPQHF.